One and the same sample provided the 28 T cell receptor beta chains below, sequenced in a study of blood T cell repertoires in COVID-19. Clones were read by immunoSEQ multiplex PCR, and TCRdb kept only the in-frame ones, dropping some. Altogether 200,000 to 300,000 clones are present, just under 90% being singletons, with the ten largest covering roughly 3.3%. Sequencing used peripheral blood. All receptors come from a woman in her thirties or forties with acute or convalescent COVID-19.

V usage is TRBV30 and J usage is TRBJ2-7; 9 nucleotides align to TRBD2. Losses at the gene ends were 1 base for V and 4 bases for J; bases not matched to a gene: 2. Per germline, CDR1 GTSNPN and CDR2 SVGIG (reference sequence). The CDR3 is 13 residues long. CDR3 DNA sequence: TGTGCCTGGAGTGGTCTAGCGGGGTACGAGCAGTACGTC. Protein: CAWSGLAGYEQYV.

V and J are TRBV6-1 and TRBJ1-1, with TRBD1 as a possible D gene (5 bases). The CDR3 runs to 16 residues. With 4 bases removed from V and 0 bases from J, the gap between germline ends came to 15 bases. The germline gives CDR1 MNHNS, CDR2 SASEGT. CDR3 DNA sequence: TGTGCCAGCAGTGTATCCCCCGGGGGGGTGAACACTGAAGCTTTCTTT. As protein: CASSVSPGGVNTEAFF.

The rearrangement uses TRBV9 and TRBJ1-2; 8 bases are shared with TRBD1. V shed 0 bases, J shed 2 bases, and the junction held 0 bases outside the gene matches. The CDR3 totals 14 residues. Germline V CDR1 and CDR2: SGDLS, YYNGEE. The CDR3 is CASSVGTGNYGYTF. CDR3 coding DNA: TGTGCCAGCAGCGTAGGGACAGGGAACTATGGCTACACCTTC.

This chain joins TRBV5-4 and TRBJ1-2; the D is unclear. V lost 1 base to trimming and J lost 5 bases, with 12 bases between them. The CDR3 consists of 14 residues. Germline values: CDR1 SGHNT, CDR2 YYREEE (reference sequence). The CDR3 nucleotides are TGTGCCAGCAGCTTGAAGGAGATGTATTATGGCTACACCTTC. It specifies CASSLKEMYYGYTF.

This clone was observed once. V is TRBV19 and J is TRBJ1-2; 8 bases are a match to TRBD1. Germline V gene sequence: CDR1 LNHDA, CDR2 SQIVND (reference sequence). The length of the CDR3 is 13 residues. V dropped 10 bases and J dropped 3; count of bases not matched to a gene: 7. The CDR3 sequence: CATLTGEDYGYTF. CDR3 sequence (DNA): TGTGCCACCCTGACAGGGGAGGACTATGGCTACACCTTC. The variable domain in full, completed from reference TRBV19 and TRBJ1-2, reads DGGITQSPKYLFRKEGQNVTLSCEQNLNHDAMYWYRQDPGQGLRLIYYSQIVNDFQKGDIAEGYSVSREKKESFPLTVTSAQKNPTAFYLCATLTGEDYGYTFGSGTRLTVV.

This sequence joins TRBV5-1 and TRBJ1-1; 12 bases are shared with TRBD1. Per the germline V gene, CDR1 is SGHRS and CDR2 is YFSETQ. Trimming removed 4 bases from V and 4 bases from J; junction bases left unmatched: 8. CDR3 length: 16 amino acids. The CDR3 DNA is TGCGCCAGCAGCGCCCCGGGACAGGGGGCGAGCACTGAAGCTTTCTTT. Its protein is CASSAPGQGASTEAFF.

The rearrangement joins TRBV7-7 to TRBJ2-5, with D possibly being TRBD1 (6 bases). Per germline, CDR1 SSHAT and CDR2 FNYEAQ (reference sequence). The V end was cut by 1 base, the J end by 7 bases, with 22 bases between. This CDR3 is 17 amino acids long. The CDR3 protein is CASSLGAGEISSGTQYF. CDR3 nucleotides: TGTGCCAGCAGCTTAGGGGCAGGGGAGATTTCGTCGGGGACCCAGTACTTC. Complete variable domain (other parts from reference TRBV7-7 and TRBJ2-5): GAGVSQSPRYKVTKRGQDVTLRCDPISSHATLYWYQQALGQGPEFLTYFNYEAQPDKSGLPSDRFSAERPEGSISTLTIQRTEQRDSAMYRCASSLGAGEISSGTQYFGPGTRLLVL.

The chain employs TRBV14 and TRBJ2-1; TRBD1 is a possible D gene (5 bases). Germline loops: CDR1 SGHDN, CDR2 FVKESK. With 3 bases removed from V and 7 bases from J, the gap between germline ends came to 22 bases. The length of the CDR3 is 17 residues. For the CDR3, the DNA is TGTGCCAGCAGCCAGTCGATAACTCACAGGCCCACGAATGAGCAGTTCTTC. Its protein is CASSQSITHRPTNEQFF.

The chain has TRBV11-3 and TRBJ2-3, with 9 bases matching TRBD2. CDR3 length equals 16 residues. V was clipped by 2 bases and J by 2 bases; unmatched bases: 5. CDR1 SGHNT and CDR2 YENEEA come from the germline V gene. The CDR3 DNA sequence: TGTGCCAGCAGCTTACGAGCGGGGGGCCACACAGATACGCAGTATTTT. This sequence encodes CASSLRAGGHTDTQYF.

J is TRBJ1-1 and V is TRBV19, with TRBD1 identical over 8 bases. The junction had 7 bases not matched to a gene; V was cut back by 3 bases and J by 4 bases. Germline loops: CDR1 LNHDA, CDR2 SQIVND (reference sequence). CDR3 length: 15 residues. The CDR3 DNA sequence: TGTGCCAGTAGTATGTCGGGACAGGCGGGCACTGAAGCTTTCTTT. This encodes CASSMSGQAGTEAFF.

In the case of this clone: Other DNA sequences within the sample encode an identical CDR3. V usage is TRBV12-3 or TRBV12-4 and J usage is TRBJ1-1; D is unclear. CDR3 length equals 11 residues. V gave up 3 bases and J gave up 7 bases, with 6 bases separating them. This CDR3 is CASSFGGEAFF. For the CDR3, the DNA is TGTGCCAGCAGTTTTGGCGGTGAAGCTTTCTTT.

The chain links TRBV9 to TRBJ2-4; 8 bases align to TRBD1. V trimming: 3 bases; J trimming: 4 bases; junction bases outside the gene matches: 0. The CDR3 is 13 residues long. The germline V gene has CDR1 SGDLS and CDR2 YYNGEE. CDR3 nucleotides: TGTGCCAGCAGCGGGACAGGGAAAAACATTCAGTACTTC. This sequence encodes CASSGTGKNIQYF.

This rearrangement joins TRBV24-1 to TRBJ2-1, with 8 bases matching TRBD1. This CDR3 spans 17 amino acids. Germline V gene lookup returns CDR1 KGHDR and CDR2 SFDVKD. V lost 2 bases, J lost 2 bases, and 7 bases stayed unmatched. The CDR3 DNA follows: TGTGCCACCAGTGATTCGAGGACAGGGAGTCCCTACAATGAGCAGTTCTTC. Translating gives CATSDSRTGSPYNEQFF.

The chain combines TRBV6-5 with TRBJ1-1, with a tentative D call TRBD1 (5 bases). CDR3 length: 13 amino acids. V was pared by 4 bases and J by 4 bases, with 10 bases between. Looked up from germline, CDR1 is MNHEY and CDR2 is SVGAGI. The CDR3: CASSLDSATEAFF. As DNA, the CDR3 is TGTGCCAGCAGTTTAGACAGCGCCACTGAAGCTTTCTTT.

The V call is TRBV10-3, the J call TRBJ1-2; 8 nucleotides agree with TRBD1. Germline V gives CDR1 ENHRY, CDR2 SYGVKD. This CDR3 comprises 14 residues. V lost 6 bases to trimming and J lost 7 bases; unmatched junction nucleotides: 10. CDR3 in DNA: TGTGCCATCAGGGGGGAAAGGACAGGGAGTGGCTACACCTTC. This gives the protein CAIRGERTGSGYTF.

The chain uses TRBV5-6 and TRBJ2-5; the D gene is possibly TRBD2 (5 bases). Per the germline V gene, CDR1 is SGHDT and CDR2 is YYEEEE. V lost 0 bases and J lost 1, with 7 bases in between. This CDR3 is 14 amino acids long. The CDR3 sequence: CASSLERLQETQYF. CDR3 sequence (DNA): TGTGCCAGCAGCTTGGAGCGGCTCCAAGAGACCCAGTACTTC. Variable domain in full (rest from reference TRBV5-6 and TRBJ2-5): DAGVTQSPTHLIKTRGQQVTLRCSPKSGHDTVSWYQQALGQGPQFIFQYYEEEERQRGNFPDRFSGHQFPNYSSELNVNALLLGDSALYLCASSLERLQETQYFGPGTRLLVL.

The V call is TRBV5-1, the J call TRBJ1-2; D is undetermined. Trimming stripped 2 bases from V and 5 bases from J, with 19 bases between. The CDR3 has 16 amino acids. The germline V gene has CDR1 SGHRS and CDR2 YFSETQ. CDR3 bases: TGCGCCAGCAGCTTTGAGGAGGGTGCAGGTCGGTATGGCTACACCTTC. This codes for CASSFEEGAGRYGYTF.

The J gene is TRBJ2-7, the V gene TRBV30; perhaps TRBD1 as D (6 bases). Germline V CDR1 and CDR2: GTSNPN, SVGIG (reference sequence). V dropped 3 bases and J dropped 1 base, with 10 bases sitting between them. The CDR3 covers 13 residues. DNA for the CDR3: TGTGCCTGGAGACAGGGAATTTCCTACGAGCAGTACGTC. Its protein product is CAWRQGISYEQYV.

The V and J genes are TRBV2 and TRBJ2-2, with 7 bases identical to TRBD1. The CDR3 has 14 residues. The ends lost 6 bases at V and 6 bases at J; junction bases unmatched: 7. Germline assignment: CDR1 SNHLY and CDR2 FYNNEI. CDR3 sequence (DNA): TGTGCCAGCAGGCGAGGGGGCGCTCCCGGGGAGCTGTTTTTT. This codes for CASRRGGAPGELFF.

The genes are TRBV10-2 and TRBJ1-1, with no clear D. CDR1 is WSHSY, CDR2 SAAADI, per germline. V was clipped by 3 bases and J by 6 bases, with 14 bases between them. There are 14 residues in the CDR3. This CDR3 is CASSEVRTMAEAFF. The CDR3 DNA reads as TGCGCCAGCAGTGAAGTCAGGACTATGGCTGAAGCTTTCTTT.

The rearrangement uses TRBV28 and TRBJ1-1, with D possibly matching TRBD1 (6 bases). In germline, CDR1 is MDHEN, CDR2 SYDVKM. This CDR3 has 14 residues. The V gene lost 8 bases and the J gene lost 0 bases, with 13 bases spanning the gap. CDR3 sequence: CASGGGRMNTEAFF. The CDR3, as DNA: TGTGCCAGCGGGGGGGGCAGGATGAACACTGAAGCTTTCTTT.

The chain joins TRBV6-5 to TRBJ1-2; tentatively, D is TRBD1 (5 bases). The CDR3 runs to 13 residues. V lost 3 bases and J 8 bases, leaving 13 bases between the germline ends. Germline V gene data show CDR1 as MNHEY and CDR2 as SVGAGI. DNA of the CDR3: TGTGCCAGCAGTTATAACCAGGGCGGAGGCTACACCTTC. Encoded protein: CASSYNQGGGYTF.

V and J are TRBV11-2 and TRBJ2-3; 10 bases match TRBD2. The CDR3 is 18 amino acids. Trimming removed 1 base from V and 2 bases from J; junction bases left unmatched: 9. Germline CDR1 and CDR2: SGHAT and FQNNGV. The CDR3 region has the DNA TGTGCCAGCAGCTTAGCGGACGTACTAGCGGGGTCCACAGATACGCAGTATTTT. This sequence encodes CASSLADVLAGSTDTQYF. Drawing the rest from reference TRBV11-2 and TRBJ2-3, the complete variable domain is EAGVAQSPRYKIIEKRQSVAFWCNPISGHATLYWYQQILGQGPKLLIQFQNNGVVDDSQLPKDRFSAERLKGVDSTLKIQPAKLEDSAVYLCASSLADVLAGSTDTQYFGPGTRLTVL.

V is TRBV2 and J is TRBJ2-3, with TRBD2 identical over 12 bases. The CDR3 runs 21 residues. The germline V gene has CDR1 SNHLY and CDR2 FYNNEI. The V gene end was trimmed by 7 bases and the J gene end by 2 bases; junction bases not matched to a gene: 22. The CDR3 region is CASTPGRTLAGLAGLTDTQYF. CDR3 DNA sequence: TGTGCCAGCACCCCCGGACGGACGCTAGCGGGACTAGCGGGCCTCACAGATACGCAGTATTTT.

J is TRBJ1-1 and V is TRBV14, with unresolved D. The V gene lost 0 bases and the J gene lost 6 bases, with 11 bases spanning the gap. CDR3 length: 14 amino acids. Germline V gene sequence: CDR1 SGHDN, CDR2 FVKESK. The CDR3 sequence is CASSQDFSSAEAFF. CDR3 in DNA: TGTGCCAGCAGCCAAGATTTCTCTTCCGCTGAAGCTTTCTTT.

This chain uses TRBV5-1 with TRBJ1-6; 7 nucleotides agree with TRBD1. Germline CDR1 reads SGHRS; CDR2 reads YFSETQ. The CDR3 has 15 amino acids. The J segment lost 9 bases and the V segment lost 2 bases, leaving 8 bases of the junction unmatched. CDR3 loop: CASSFNRGWSSPLHF. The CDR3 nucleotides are TGCGCCAGCAGCTTTAACAGGGGTTGGTCTTCACCCCTCCACTTT. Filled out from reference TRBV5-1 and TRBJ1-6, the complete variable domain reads KAGVTQTPRYLIKTRGQQVTLSCSPISGHRSVSWYQQTPGQGLQFLFEYFSETQRNKGNFPGRFSGRQFSNSRSEMNVSTLELGDSALYLCASSFNRGWSSPLHFGNGTRLTVT.

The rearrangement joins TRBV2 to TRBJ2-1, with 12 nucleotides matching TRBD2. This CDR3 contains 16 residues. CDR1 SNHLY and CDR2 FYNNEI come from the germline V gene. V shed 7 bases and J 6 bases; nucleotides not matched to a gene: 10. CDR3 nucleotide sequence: TGTGCCAGCACACTTCGACTAGCGGGGGCCCCCAATGAGCAGTTCTTC. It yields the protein CASTLRLAGAPNEQFF.

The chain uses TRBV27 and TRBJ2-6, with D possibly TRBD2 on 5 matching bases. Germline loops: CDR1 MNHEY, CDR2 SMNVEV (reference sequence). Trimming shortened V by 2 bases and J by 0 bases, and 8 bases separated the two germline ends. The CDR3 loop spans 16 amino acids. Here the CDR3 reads CASSLEGSSGANVLTF. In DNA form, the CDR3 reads TGTGCCAGCAGTTTAGAGGGATCCTCTGGGGCCAACGTCCTGACTTTC. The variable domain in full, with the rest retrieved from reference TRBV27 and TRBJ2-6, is EAQVTQNPRYLITVTGKKLTVTCSQNMNHEYMSWYRQDPGLGLRQIYYSMNVEVTDKGDVPEGYKVSRKEKRNFPLILESPSPNQTSLYFCASSLEGSSGANVLTFGAGSRLTVL.